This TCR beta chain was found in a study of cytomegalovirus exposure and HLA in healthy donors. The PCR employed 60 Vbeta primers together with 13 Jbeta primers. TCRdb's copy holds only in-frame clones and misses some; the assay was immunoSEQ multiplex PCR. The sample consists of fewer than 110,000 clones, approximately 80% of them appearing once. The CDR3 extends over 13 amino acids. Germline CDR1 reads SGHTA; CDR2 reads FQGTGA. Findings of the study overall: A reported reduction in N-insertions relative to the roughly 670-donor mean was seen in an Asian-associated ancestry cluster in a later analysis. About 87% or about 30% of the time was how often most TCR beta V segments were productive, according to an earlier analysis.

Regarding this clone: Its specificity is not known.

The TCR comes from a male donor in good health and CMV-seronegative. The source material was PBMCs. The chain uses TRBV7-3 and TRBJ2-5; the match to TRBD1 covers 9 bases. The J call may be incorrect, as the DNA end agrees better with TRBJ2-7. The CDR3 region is CASSEQGAYEQYF. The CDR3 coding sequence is TGTGCCAGCAGCGAACAGGGGGCTTACGAGCAGTACTTC.